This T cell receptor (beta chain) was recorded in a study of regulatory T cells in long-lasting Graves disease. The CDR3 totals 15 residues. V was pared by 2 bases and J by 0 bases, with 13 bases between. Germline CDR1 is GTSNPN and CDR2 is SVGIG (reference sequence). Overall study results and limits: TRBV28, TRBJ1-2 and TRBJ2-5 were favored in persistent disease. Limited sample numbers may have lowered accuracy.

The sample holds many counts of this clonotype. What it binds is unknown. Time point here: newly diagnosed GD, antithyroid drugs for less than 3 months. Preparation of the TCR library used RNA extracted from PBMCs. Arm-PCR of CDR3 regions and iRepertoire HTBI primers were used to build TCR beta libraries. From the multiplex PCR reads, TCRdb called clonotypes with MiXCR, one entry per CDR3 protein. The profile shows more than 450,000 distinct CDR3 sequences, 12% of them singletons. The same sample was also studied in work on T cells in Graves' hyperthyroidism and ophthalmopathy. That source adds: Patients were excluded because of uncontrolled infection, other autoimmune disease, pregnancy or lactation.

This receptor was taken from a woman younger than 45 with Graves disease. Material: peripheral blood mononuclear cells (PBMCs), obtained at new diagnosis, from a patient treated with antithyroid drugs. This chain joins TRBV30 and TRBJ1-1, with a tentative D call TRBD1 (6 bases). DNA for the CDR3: TGTGCCTGGAGTTTTGGGGGCTGGGTGAACACTGAAGCTTTCTTT. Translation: CAWSFGGWVNTEAFF.